This TCR beta chain originates from a study of CD8 T cells in ankylosing spondylitis. A word on this clonotype: The antigen remains unidentified.

For TCR beta, libraries came from quantitative 5'-RACE with molecular barcodes. TCRdb re-called the 5' RACE reads with MiXCR, one entry per CDR3 protein. The data contain 150,000 to 200,000 distinct CDR3 sequences, around a tenth of them singletons. Points from the study as a whole: Prior work had noted some motif variants in reactive arthritis blood and synovial fluid. Significantly higher representation of disease-linked clones was reported for matched ankylosing spondylitis synovial fluid. Several highly homologous variants made up a TCR beta motif that seemed to typify ankylosing spondylitis blood.

CDR1 is MDHEN and CDR2 is SYDVKM in the germline V gene. V lost 3 bases, J lost 5 bases, and 10 bases stayed unmatched. The CDR3 totals 16 residues. This receptor was taken from a male donor with ankylosing spondylitis or in good health (not recorded which). Sequencing used blood, either unsorted or a sorted T cell fraction (not recorded which). The rearrangement links TRBV28 to TRBJ1-5; 7 bases line up with TRBD1. Here the CDR3 DNA reads TGTGCCAGCAGTTTGCAACTAGGGGGCTCGTATCAGCCCCAGCATTTT. As protein: CASSLQLGGSYQPQHF.